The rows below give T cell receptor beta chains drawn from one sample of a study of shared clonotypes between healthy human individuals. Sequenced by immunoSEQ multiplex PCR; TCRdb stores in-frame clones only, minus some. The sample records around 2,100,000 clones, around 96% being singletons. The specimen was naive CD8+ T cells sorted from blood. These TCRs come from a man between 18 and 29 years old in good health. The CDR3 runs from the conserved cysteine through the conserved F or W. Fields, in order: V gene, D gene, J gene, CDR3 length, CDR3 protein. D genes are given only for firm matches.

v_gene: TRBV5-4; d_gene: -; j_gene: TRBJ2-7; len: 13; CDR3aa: CASSSGDTESEYF
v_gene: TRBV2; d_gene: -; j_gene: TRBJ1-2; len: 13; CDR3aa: CASSEAWIYGYTF
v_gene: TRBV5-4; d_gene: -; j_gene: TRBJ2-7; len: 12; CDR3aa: CASSFYRAEQYF
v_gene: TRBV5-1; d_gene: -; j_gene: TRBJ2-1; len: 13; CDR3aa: CASSLWADNEQFF
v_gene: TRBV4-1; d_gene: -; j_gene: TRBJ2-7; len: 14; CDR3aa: CASSQVGALGEQYF
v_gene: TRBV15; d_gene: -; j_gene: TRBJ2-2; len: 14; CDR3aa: CATSEGQNTGELFF
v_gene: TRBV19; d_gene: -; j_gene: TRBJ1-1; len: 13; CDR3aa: CAADAGMNTEAFF
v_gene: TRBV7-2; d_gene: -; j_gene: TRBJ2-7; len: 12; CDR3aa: CASSTSSYEQYF
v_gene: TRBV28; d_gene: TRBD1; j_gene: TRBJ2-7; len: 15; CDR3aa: CASTGDSYLLYEQYF
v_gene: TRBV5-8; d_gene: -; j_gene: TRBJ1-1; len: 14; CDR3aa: CASNVGWGDTEAFF
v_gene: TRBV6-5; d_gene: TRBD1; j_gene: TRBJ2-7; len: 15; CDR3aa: CASSYFQGVEGEQYF
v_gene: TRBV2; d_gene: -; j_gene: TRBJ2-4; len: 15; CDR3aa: CASSEGPWGKNIQYF
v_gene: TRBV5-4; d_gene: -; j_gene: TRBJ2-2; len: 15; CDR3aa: CAIPEGDANTGELFF
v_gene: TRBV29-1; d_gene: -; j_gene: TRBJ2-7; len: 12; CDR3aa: CSVGDSYYEQYF
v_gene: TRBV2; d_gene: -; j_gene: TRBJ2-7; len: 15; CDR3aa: CASSVSMASSYEQYF
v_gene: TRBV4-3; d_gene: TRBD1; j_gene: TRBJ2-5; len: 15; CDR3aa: CASSQLTGVGETQYF
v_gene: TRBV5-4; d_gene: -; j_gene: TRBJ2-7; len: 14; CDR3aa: CASSLGVGTYEQYF
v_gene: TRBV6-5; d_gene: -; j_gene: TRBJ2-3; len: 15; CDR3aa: CASSPISGSTDTQYF
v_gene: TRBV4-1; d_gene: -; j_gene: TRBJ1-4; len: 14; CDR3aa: CASSQVGGGEKLFF
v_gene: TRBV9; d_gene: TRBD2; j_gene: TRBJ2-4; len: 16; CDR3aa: CASSSPASGSRNIQYF
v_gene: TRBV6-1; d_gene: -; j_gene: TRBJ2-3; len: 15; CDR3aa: CASSELGEGTDTQYF
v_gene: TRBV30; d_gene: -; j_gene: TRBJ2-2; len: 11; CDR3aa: CAWSDPGELFF
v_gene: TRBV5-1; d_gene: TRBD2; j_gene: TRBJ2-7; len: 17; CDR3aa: CASSLDPGTSDSYEQYF
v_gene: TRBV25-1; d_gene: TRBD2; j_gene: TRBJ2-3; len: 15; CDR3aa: CASSEWVAGADTQYF
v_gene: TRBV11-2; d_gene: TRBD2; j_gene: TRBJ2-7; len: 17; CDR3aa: CASSFGRGLAGVSEQYF
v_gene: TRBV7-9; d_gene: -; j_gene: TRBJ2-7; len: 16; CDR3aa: CASSTPVVGLFDEQYF
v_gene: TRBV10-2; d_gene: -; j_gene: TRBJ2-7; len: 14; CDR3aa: CASSETSSTELEDF
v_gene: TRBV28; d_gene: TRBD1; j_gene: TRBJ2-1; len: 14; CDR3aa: CASREDRGVVEQFF
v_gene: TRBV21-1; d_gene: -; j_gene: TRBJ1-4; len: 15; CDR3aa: CASSKETDANEKLFF
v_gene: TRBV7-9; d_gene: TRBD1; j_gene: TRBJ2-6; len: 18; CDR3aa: CASSARTGPVYGANVLTF
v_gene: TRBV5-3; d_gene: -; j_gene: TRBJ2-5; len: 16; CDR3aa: CARSLASVYLQETQYF
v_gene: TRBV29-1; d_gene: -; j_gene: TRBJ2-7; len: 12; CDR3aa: CSVASATYEQYF
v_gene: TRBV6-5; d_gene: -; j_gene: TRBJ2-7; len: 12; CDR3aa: CATSVGVHEQYF
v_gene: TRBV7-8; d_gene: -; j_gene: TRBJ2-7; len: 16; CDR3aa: CASSLWTGDYTYEQYF
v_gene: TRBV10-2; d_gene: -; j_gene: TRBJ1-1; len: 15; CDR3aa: CASSEPRGLNTEAFF
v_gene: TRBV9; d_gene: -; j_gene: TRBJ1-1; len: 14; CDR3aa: CASSPWGGSTEAFF
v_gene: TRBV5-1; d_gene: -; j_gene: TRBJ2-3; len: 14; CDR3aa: CASSPSTGADTQYF
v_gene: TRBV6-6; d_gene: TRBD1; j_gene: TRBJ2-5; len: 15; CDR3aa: CASTGWTGYRETQYF
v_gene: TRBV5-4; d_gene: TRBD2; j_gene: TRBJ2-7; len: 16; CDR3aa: CASSLASGGLGDEQYF